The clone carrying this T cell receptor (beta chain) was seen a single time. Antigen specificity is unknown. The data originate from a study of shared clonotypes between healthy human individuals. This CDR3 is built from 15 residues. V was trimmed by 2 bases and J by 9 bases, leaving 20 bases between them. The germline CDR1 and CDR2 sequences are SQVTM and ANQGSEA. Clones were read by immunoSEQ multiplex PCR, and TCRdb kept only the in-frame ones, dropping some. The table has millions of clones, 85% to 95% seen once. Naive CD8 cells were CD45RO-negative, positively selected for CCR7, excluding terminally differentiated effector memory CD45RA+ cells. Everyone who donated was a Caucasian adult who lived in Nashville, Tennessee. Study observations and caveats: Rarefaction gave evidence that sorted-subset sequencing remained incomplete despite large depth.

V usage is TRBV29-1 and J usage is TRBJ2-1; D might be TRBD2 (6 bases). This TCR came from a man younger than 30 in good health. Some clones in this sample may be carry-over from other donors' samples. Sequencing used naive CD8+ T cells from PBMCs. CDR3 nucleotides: TGCAGCGTTGAACGACGGGAGAGAGTTATGAGTGAGCAGTTCTTC. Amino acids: CSVERRERVMSEQFF.